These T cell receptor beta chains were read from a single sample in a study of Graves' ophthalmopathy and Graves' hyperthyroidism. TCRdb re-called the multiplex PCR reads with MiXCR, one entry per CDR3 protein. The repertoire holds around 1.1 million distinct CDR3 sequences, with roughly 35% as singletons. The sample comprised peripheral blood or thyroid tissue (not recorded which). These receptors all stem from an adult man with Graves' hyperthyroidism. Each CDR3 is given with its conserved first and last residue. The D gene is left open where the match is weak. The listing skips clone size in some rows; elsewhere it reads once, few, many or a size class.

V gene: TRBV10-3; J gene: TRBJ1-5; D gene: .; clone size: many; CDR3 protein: CASNPSGVSNQPQHF; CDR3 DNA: TGTGCCAGTAATCCTTCTGGGGTTAGCAATCAGCCCCAGCATTTT
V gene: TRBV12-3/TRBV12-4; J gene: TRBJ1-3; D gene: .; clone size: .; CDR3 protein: CASSSHLSGNTIYF; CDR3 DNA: TGTGCCAGCAGTTCGCACTTATCTGGAAACACCATATATTTT
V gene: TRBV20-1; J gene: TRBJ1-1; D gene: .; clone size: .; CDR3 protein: CSAGREAITEAFF; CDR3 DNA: TGCAGTGCGGGTAGGGAGGCGATAACTGAAGCTTTCTTT
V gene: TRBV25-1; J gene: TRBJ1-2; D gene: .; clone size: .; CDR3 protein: CASSAPKDYGYTF; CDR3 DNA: TGTGCCAGCAGTGCCCCAAAGGACTATGGCTACACCTTC
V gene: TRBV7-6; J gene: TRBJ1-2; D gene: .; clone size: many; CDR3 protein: CASSLAGARGYTF; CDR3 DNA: TGTGCCAGCAGCTTAGCTGGGGCTAGAGGCTACACCTTC
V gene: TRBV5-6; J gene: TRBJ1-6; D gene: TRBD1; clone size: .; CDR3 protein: CASRTTGLSSPLHF; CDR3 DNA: TGTGCCAGCAGAACGACAGGGTTAAGTTCACCCCTCCACTTT
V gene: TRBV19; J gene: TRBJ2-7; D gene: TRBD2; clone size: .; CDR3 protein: CASRTAGGPGEQYF; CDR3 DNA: TGTGCCAGTAGAACAGCGGGAGGGCCCGGAGAGCAGTACTTC
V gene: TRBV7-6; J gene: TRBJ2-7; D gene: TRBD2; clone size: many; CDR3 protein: CASSSKTSGASYEQYF; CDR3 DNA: TGTGCCAGCAGCTCAAAGACTAGCGGGGCGTCCTACGAGCAGTACTTC
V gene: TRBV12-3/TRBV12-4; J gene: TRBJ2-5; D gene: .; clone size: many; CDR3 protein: CASSPHGAETQYF; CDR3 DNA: TGTGCCAGCAGCCCCCATGGCGCGGAGACCCAGTACTTC
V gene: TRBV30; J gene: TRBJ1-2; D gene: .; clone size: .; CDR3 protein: CAGGSPLGYSYTF; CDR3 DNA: TGTGCCGGTGGGAGCCCTCTGGGTTATAGCTACACCTTC
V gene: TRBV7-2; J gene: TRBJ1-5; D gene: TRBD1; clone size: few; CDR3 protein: CASTGTGHTRPQHF; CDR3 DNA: TGTGCCAGCACCGGGACAGGCCATACGCGGCCCCAGCATTTT
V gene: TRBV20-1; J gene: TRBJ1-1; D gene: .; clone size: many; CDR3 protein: CSAKSLEAFF; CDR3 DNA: TGCAGTGCAAAGTCGCTTGAAGCTTTCTTT
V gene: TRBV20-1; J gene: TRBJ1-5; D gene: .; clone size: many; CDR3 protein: CSAEPRVGQPQHF; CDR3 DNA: TGCAGTGCTGAACCCCGGGTCGGTCAGCCCCAGCATTTT
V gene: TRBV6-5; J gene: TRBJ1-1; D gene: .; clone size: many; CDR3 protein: CASSAGTVEAFF; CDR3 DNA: TGTGCCAGCAGCGCGGGGACGGTTGAAGCTTTCTTT
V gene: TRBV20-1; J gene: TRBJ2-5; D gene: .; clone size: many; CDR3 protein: CSAPASPRETQYF; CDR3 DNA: TGCAGTGCCCCCGCATCCCCTCGGGAGACCCAGTACTTC
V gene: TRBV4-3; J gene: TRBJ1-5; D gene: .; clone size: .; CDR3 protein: CASSQAGGNADNQPQHF; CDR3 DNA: TGCGCCAGCAGCCAAGCTGGTGGAAACGCTGATAATCAGCCCCAGCATTTT
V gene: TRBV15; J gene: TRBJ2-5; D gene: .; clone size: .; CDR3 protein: CATSRDRGRTTQPQYF; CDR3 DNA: TGTGCCACCAGCAGAGATCGGGGCAGGACAACCCAGCCCCAGTACTTC
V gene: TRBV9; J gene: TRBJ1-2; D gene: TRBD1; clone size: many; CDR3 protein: CASSDSWGQNYGYTF; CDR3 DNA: TGTGCCAGCAGCGATAGTTGGGGACAGAACTATGGCTACACCTTC
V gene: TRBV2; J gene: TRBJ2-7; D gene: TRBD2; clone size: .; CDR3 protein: CAGGRAAEQYF; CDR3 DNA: TGTGCGGGCGGGAGGGCCGCCGAGCAGTACTTC
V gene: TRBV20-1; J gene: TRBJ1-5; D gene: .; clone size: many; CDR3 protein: CSARIAQPQHF; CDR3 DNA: TGCAGTGCTAGGATTGCTCAGCCCCAGCATTTT
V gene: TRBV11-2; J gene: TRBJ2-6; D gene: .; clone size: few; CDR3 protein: CASSLATELSGANVLTF; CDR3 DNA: TGTGCCAGCAGCTTAGCGACCGAACTTAGCGGGGCCAACGTCCTGACTTTC
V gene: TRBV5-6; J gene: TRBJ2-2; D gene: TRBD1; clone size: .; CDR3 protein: CASSFVGDRINTGELFF; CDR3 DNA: TGTGCCAGCAGCTTCGTTGGGGACAGAATAAACACCGGGGAGCTGTTTTTT
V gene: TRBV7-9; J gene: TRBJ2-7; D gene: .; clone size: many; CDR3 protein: CASSPTRTGTYEQYF; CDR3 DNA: TGTGCCAGCAGCCCCACAAGGACGGGCACCTACGAGCAGTACTTC
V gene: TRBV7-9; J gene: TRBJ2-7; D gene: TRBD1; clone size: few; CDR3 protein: CASSQDSGQGAYEQYF; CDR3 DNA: TGCGCCAGCAGCCAAGATTCGGGACAGGGGGCTTACGAGCAGTACTTC
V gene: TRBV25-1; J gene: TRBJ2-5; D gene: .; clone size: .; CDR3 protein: CASSELGGGGETQYF; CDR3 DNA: TGTGCCAGCAGTGAACTGGGTGGGGGCGGGGAGACCCAGTACTTC
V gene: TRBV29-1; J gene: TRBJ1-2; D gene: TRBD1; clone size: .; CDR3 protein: CSVAGQGHGYTF; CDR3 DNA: TGCAGCGTTGCGGGACAGGGGCATGGCTACACCTTC
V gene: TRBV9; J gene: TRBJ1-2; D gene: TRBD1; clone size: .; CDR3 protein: CANSSPGTAYGYTF; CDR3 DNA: TGTGCCAACAGCTCCCCCGGGACAGCCTATGGCTACACCTTC
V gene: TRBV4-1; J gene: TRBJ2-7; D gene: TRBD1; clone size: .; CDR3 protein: CASSQDGGGRGYYEQYF; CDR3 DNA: TGCGCCAGCAGCCAAGACGGCGGCGGCAGGGGGTACTACGAGCAGTACTTC
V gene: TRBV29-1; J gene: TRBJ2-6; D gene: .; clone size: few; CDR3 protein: CSTSSGANVLTF; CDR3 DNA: TGCAGCACCTCCTCTGGGGCCAACGTCCTGACTTTC